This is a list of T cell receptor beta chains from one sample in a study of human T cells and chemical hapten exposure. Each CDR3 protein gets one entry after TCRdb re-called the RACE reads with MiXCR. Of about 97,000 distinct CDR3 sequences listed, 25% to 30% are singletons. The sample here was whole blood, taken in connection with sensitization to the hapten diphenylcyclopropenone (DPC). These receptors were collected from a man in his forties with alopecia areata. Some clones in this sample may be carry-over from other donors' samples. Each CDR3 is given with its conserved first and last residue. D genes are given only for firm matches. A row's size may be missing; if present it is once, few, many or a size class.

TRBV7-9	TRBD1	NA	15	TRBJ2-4	TGTGCCAGCAGCAGAGAGGGGACAGGGAAACGTATTCAGTACTTC	CASSREGTGKRIQYF
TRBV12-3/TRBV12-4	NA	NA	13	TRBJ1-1	TGTGCCAGCAGCTTCCTGGGGGGAACTGAAGCTTTCTTT	CASSFLGGTEAFF
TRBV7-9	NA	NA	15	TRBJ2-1	TGTGCCAGCAGCTCAGTTGGCGGGGTCTACAATGAGCAGTTCTTC	CASSSVGGVYNEQFF
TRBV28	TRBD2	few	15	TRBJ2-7	TGTGCCAGCAGGGTAGCGGGAGGGCCCAACTACGAGCAGTACTTC	CASRVAGGPNYEQYF
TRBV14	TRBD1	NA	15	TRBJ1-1	TGTGCCAGCAGCCCTGGACAGGGAAGAGACACTGAAGCTTTCTTT	CASSPGQGRDTEAFF
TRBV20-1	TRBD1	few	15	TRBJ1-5	TGCAGTGCCGGGCGGCGGACAGGGGGCAATCAGCCCCAGCATTTT	CSAGRRTGGNQPQHF
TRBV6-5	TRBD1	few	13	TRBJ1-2	TGTGCCAGCAGGGGGACAGCTAACTATGGCTACACCTTC	CASRGTANYGYTF
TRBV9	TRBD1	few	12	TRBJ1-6	TGTGCCAGCAGCCGACAGGGTTCACCCCTCCACTTT	CASSRQGSPLHF
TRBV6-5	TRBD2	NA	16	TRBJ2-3	TGTGCCAGCAGTTCCTTCGGACTAGCGCAGGGAGATACGCAGTATTTT	CASSSFGLAQGDTQYF
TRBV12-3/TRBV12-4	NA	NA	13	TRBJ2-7	TGTGCCAGCAGTTTAGGGCAGAGGTACGAGCAGTACTTC	CASSLGQRYEQYF
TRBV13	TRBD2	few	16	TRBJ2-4	TGTGCCAGCAGCCTTTTGACTAGCGGTAGAGAAAACATTCAGTACTTC	CASSLLTSGRENIQYF
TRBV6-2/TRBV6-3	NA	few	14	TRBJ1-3	TGTGCCAGCAGCCAACAGGGAACTGGAAACACCATATATTTT	CASSQQGTGNTIYF
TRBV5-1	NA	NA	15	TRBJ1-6	TGCGCCAGCAGCTTGGTTTTCCAGACGAATTCACCCCTCCACTTT	CASSLVFQTNSPLHF
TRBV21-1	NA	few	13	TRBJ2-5	TGTGCCAGCAGCAAAGCTTGGCAAGAGACCCAGTACTTC	CASSKAWQETQYF
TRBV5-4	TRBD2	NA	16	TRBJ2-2	TGTGCCAGCAGGATGTTTAGCGGGAGGCCGGGCGGGGAGCTGTTTTTT	CASRMFSGRPGGELFF
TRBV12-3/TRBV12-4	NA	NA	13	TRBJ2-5	TGTGCCAGCCGCCCGGACTCCCAAGAGACCCAGTACTTC	CASRPDSQETQYF
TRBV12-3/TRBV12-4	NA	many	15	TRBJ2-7	TGTGCCAGCAGTTTCGGCGGTCTGAGCTCCTACGAGCAGTACTTC	CASSFGGLSSYEQYF
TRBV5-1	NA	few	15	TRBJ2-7	TGCGCCAGCAGCGCTGGACAGCTCAACTCCTACGAGCAGTACTTC	CASSAGQLNSYEQYF
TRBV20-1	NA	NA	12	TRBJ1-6	TGCAGTGCTAGAGACCCTAATTCACCCCTCCACTTT	CSARDPNSPLHF
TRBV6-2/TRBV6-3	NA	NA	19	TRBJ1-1	TGTGCCAGCAGTTACTCGATAGGACAGTTTCAGTCGTTGAACACTGAAGCTTTCTTT	CASSYSIGQFQSLNTEAFF
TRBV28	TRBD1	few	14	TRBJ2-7	TGTGCCAGCAGCTCCCGGACAGGTCCGGTAGAGCAGTACTTC	CASSSRTGPVEQYF
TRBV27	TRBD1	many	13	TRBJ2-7	TGTGCCAGCAGTCTTACAGGGGGCTACGAGCAGTACTTC	CASSLTGGYEQYF
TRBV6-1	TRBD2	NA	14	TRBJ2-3	TGTGCCAGCGGAAGACAGCTAGAGCGGGAAGCGCAGTATTTT	CASGRQLEREAQYF
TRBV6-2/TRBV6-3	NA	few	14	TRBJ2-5	TGTGCCAGCAGCAACTCCGTTTCCCAAGAGACCCAGTACTTC	CASSNSVSQETQYF
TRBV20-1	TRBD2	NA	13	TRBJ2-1	TGCAGTGCTGGGGCTAGCGGGGCCGGGGAGCAGTTCTTC	CSAGASGAGEQFF
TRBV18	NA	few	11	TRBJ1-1	TGTGCCAGCTCACCGGGGACTGAAGCTTTCTTT	CASSPGTEAFF
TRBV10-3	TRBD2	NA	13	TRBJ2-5	TGTGCCACAGGCAGCGGGGAGAGGGAGACCCAGTACTTC	CATGSGERETQYF